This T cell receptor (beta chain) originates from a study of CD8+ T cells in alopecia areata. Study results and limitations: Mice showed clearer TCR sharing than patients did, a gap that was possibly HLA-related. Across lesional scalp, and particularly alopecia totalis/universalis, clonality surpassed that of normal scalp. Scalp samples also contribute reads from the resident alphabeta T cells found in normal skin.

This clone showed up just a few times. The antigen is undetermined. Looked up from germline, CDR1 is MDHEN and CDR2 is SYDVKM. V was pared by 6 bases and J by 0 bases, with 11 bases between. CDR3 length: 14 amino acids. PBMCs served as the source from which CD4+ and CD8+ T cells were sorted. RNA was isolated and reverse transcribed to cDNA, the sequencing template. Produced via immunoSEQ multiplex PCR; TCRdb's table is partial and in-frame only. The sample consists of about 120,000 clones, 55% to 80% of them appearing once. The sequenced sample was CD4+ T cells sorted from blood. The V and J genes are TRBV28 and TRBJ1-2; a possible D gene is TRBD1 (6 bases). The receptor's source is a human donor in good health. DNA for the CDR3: TGTGCCAGCAGCGGGGGCTACCCTAACTATGGCTACACCTTC. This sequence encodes CASSGGYPNYGYTF.